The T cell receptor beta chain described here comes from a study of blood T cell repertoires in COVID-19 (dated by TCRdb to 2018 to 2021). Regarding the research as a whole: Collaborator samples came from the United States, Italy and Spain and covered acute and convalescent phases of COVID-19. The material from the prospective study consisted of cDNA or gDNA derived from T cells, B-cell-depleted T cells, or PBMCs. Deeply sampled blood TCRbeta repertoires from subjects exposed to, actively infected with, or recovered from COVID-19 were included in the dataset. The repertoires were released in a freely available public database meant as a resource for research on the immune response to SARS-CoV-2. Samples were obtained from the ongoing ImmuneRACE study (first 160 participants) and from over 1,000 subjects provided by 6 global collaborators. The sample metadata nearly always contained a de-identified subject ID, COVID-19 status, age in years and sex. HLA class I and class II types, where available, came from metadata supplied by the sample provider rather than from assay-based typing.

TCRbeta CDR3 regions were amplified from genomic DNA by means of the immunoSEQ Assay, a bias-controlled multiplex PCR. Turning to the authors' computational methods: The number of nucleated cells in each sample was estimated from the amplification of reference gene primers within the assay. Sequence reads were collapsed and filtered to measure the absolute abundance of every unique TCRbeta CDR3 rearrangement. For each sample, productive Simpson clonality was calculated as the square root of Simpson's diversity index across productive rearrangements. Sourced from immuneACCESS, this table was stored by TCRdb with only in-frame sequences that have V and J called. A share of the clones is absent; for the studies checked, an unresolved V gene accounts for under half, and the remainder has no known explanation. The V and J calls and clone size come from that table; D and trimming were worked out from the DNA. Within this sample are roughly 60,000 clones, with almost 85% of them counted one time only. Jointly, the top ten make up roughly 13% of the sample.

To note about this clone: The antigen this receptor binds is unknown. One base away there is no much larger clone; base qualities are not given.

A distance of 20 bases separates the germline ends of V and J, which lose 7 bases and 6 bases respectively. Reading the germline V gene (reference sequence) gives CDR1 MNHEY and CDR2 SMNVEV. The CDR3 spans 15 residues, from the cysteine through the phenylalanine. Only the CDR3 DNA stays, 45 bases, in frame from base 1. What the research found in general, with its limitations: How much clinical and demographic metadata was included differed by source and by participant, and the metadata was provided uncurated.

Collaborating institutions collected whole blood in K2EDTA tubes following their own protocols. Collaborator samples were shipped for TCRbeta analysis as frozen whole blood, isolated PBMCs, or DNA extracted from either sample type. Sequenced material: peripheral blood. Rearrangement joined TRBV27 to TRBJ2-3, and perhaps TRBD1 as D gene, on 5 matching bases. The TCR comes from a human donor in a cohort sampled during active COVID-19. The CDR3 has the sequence CASNQKGSKGDTQYF. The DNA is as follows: TGTGCCAGCAACCAGAAGGGGTCCAAGGGTGATACGCAGTATTTT.